This entry is about one TCR beta chain. The target antigen is unknown. Regarding time point: persistent/refractory GD, antithyroid drugs over 5 years with positive TRAb. Researchers made the TCR library from RNA that was extracted from PBMCs. The sample is drawn from a study of regulatory T cells in long-lasting Graves disease. Overall study results and limits: TCR diversity was lower in persistent than newly diagnosed Graves' disease. Results may be inaccurate due to the small sample size.

For TCR beta, libraries came from iRepertoire HTBI primers and Arm-PCR of CDR3 regions. Each CDR3 protein gets one entry after TCRdb re-called the multiplex PCR reads with MiXCR. The sample includes about 290,000 distinct CDR3 sequences, 22% of them seen just once. The origin of this receptor is a female donor with Graves disease. Specimen: peripheral blood mononuclear cells (PBMCs), collected when the disease was refractory, from a patient treated with antithyroid drugs.

This chain's CDR3 is CASSYSGGGTGELFF. The DNA of the CDR3 is TGTGCCAGCAGTTACTCGGGGGGCGGGACCGGGGAGCTGTTTTTT. This chain uses TRBV6-6 with TRBJ2-2, with D possibly called TRBD1 or TRBD2 (6 bases each). Germline CDR1 reads MNHNY; CDR2 reads SVGAGI (reference sequence). The CDR3 totals 15 residues. Trimming stripped 0 bases from V and 5 bases from J, with 10 bases between.